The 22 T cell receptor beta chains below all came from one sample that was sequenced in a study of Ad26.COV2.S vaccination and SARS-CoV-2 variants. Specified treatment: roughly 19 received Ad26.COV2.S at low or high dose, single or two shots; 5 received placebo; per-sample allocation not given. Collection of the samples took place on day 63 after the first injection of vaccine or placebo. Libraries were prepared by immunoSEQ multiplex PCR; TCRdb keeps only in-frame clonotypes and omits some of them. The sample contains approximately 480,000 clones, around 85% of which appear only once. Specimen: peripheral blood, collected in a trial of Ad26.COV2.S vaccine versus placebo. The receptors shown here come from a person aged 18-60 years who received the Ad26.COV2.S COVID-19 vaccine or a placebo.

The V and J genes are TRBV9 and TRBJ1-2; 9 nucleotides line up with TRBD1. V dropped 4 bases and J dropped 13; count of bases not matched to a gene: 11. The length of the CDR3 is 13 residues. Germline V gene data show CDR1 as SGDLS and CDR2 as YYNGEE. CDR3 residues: CASSTRDRAKLTF. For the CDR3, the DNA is TGTGCCAGCAGCACCCGGGACAGGGCTAAACTCACCTTC.

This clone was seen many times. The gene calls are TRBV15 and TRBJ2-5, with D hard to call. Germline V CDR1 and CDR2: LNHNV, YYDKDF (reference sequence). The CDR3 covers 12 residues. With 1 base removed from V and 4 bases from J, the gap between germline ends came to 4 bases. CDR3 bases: TGTGCCACCAGCAGAGCGGGAGAGACCCAGTACTTC. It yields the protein CATSRAGETQYF.

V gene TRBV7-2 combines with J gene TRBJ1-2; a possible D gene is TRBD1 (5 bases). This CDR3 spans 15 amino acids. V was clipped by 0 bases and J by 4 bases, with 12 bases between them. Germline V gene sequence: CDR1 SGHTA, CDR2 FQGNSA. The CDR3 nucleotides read TGTGCCAGCAGCTTAGCAAGACAGACCAGCTATGGCTACACCTTC. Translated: CASSLARQTSYGYTF.

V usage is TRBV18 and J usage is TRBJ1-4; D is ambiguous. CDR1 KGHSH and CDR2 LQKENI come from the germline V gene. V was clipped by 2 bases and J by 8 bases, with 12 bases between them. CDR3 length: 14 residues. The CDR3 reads CASSPSSGSEKLFF. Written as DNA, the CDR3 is TGTGCCAGCTCACCAAGTTCGGGGTCGGAAAAACTGTTTTTT.

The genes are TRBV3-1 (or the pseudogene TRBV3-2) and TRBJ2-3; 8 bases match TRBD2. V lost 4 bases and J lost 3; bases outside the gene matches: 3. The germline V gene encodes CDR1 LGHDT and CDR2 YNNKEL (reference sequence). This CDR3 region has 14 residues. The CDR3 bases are TGTGCCAGCAGCCGGGCGGGAGGAACAGATACGCAGTATTTT. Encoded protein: CASSRAGGTDTQYF.

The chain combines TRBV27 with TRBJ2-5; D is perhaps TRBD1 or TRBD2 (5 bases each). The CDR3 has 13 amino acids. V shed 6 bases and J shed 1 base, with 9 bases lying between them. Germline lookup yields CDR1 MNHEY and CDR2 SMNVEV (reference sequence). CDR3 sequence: CASRKRGQETQYF. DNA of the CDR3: TGTGCCAGCAGAAAGAGGGGCCAAGAGACCCAGTACTTC.

The CDR3, as DNA: TGTGCCAGCAGCGCCTCCAATCAGGGGAGGGAAAAACTGTTTTTT. As protein: CASSASNQGREKLFF. The rearrangement links TRBV7-9 to TRBJ1-4, with TRBD1 as a possible D gene (6 bases). The CDR3 totals 15 residues. V was shortened by 5 bases and J by 8 bases, with 18 bases between the two germline ends. CDR1 is SEHNR and CDR2 is FQNEAQ in the germline V gene (reference sequence).

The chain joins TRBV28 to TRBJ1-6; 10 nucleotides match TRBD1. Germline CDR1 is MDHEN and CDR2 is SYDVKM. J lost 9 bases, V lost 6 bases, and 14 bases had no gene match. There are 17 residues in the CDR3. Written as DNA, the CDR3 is TGTGCCAGCAGCCCCTGGGCTGGGACAGGGGTCGGTTCACCCCTCCACTTT. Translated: CASSPWAGTGVGSPLHF.

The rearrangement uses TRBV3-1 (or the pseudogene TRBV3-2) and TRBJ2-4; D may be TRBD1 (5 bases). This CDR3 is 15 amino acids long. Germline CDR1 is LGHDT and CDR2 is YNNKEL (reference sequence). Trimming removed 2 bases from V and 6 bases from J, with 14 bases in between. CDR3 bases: TGTGCCAGCAGCCAATACCCGCAGGGTCGAAACATTCAGTACTTC. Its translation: CASSQYPQGRNIQYF.

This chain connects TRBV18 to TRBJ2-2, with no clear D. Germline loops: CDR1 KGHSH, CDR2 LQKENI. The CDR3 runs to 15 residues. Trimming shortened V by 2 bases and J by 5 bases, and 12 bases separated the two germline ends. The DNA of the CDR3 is TGTGCCAGCTCACCATCGGGCACCGGAACCGGGGAGCTGTTTTTT. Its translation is CASSPSGTGTGELFF.

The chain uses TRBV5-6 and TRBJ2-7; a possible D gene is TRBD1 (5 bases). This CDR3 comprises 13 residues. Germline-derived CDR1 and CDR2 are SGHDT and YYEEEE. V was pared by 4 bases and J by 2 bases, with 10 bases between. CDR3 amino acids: CASSLEGAYEQYF. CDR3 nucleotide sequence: TGTGCCAGCAGCCTGGAAGGGGCCTACGAGCAGTACTTC.

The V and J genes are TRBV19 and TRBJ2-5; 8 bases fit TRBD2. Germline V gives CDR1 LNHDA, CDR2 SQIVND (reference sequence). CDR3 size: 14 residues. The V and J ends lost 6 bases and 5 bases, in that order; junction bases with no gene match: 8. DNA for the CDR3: TGTGCCAGTAGATCGGGAGGGACGGGGGAGACCCAGTACTTC. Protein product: CASRSGGTGETQYF.

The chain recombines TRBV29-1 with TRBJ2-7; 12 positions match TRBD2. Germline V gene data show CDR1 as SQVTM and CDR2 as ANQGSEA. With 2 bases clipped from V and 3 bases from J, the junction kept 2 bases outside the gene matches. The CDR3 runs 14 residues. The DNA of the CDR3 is TGCAGCGTTGAATTGACTAGCGGGAGCTACGAGCAGTACTTC. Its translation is CSVELTSGSYEQYF.

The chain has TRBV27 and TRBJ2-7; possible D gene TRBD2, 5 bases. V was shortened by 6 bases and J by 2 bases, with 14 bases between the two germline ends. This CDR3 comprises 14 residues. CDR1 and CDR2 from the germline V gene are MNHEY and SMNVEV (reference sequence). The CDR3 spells CASSDRGKPYEQYF. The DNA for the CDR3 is TGTGCCAGCAGCGACCGGGGAAAACCCTACGAGCAGTACTTC.

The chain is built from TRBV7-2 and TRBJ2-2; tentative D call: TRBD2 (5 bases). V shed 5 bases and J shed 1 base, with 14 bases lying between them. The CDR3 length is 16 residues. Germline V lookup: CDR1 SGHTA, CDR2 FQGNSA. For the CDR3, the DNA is TGTGCCAGCAGCCAGAGGGTCTATGGGAACACCGGGGAGCTGTTTTTT. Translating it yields CASSQRVYGNTGELFF.

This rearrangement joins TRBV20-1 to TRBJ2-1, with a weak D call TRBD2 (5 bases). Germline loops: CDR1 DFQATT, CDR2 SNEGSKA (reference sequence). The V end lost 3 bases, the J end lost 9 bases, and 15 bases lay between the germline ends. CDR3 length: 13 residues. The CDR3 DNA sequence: TGCAGTGCTAGTCCGGGCTATGCGGGTGAGCAGTTCTTC. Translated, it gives CSASPGYAGEQFF.

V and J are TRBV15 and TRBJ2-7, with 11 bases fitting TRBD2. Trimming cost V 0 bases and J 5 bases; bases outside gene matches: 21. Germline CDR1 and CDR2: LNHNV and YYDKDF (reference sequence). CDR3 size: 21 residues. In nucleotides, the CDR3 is TGTGCCACCAGCAGAGATTGGCCCCCGGGGGGACTAGCGGTTCCAGTCGACGAGCAGTACTTC. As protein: CATSRDWPPGGLAVPVDEQYF.

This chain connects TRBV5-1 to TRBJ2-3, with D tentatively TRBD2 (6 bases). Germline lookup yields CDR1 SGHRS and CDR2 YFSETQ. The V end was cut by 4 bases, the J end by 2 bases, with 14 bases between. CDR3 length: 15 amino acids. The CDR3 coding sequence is TGCGCCAGCAGCCTCTACGGGGGAGCCACAGATACGCAGTATTTT. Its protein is CASSLYGGATDTQYF.

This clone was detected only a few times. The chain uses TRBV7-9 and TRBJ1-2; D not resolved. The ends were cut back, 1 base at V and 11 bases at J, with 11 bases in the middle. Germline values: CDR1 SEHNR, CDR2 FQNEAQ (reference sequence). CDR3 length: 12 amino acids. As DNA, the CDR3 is TGTGCCAGCAGCTTAGAAGGTTTCGGGTACACCTTC. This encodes CASSLEGFGYTF.

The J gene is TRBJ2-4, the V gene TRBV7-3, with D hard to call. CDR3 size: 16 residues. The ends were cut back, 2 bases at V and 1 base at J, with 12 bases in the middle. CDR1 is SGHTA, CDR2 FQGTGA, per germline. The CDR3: CASSLQALGAKNIQYF. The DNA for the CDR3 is TGTGCCAGCAGCTTACAGGCATTGGGGGCCAAAAACATTCAGTACTTC.

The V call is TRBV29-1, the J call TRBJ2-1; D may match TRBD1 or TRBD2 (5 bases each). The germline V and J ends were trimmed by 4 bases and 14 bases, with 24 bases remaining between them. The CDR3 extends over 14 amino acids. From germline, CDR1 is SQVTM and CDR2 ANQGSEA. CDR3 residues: CSVVAPNLGTVEFF. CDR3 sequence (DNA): TGCAGCGTTGTGGCCCCCAATTTAGGGACGGTGGAGTTCTTC.

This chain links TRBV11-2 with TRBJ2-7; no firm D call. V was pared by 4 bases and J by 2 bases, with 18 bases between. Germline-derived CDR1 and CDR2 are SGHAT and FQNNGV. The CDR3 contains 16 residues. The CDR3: CASSSDTPNLPYEQYF. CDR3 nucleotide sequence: TGTGCCAGCAGCTCCGACACACCAAACCTTCCCTACGAGCAGTACTTC.